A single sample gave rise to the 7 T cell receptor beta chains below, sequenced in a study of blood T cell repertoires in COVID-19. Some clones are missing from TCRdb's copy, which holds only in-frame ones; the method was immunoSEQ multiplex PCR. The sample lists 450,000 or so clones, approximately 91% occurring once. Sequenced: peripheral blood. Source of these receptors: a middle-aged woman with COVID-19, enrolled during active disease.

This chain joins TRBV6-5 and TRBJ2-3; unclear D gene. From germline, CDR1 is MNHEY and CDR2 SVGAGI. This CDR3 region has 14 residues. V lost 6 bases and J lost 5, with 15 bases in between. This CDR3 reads CASRVSHAGDTQYF. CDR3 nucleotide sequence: TGTGCCAGCAGAGTCTCTCACGCAGGAGATACGCAGTATTTT.

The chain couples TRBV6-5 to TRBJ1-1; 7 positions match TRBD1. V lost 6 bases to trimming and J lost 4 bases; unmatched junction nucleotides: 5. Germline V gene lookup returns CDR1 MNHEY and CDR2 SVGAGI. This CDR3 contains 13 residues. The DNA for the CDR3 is TGTGCCAGCAGATCGACAGGGAGCACTGAAGCTTTCTTT. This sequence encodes CASRSTGSTEAFF.

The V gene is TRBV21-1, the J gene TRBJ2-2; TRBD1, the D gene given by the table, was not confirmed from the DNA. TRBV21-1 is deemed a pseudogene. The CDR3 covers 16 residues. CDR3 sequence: CASMDRGDTNTGELFF. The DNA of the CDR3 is TGTGCCAGTATGGACAGGGGCGATACGAACACCGGGGAGCTGTTTTTT.

The DNA for the CDR3 is TGTGCCTGGAGGCCCCCTGCAGGGGAGAATTCACCCCTCCACTTT. Translation gives CAWRPPAGENSPLHF. V usage is TRBV30 and J usage is TRBJ1-6, with D maybe TRBD1 (6 bases). V was shortened by 3 bases and J by 7 bases, with 16 bases between the two germline ends. CDR3 length equals 15 residues. Germline V gene lookup returns CDR1 GTSNPN and CDR2 SVGIG (reference sequence).

The CDR3 DNA follows: TGTGCCAGCAGTGATCAGGGCGGTGGGGCCAACGTCCTGACTTTC. Its translation is CASSDQGGGANVLTF. The gene calls are TRBV25-1 and TRBJ2-6; D may be TRBD1 (5 bases). CDR3 length equals 15 residues. In germline, CDR1 is MGHDK, CDR2 SYGVNS. V shed 3 bases and J shed 3 bases, with 9 bases lying between them.

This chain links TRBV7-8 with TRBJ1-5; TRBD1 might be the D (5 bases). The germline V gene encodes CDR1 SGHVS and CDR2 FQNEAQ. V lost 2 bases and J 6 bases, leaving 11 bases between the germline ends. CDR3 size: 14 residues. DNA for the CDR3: TGTGCCAGCAGCTTAAGACAGATTCTTCAGCCCCAGCATTTT. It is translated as CASSLRQILQPQHF.

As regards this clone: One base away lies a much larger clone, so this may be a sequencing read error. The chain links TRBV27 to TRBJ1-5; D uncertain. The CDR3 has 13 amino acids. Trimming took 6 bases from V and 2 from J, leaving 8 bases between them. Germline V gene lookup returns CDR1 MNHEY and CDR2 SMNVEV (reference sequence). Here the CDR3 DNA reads TGTGCCAGCAGCCGAGAGGGCAATCAGCCCCAGCATTTT. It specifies CASSREGNQPQHF.